This T cell receptor (beta chain) was recovered during a study of T-cell reconstitution after alpha-beta-depleted transplantation in children. For TCRbeta, the library was prepared with unique molecular identifiers. MiXCR, run by TCRdb on the PCR reads, gives a single entry per CDR3 protein. The sample contains nearly 550,000 distinct CDR3 sequences, 15% to 20% of which appear only once. CDR1 ENHRY and CDR2 SYGVKD come from the germline V gene. The CDR3 length is 18 residues. After removal of 4 bases from V and 9 bases from J, the junction contained 14 bases not matched to a gene. This chain uses TRBV10-3 with TRBJ2-1; 14 positions agree with TRBD2. The sequences come from PBMCs from the stem cell graft donor, collected from the stem cell graft. This TCR derives from a human donor who donated a stem cell graft to a child with acute lymphoblastic leukemia. CDR3 in amino acids: CAISVETILTSGRAEQFF. As DNA, the CDR3 is TGTGCCATCAGTGTAGAAACGATACTGACTAGCGGGAGGGCTGAGCAGTTCTTC.